This is a list of T cell receptor beta chains from one sample in a study of T cell changes during pregnancy in multiple sclerosis. Some clones are missing from TCRdb's copy, which holds only in-frame ones; the method was immunoSEQ multiplex PCR. Counted here are over 45,000 clones, roughly nine tenths occurring once; the ten biggest clones make up about 3%. The source was peripheral blood, collected in the third trimester of pregnancy. The origin of the receptors is a female donor in good health, enrolled as a control in a pregnancy study. CDR3s include the opening cysteine and the closing phenylalanine or tryptophan. Fields, in order: V gene, D gene, clone size, J gene, CDR3 DNA, CDR3 protein. A D gene is named only where the DNA matches it firmly. The size entry is marked missing in some rows and otherwise reads once, few, many or a size class.

TRBV7-3	TRBD2	NA	TRBJ2-1	TGTGCCAGCAGCTTAGAGCGGGAGTATGATAATGAGCAGTTCTTC	CASSLEREYDNEQFF
TRBV25-1	NA	NA	TRBJ2-2	TGTGCCAGCACCAGGGACACCGGGGAGCTGTTTTTT	CASTRDTGELFF
TRBV6-1	NA	once	TRBJ1-5	TGTGCCAGCAGTGAAATTAGGGGCCAGCCCCAGCATTTT	CASSEIRGQPQHF
TRBV10-2	NA	few	TRBJ1-5	TGCGCCAGCAGTGACCAGAGCGACAATCAGCCCCAGCATTTT	CASSDQSDNQPQHF
TRBV5-4	NA	NA	TRBJ1-2	TGTGCCAGCAGCTTGAGGCAGGGGACCTATGGCTACACCTTC	CASSLRQGTYGYTF
TRBV7-9	NA	NA	TRBJ2-2	TGTGCCAGCAGCCCTAGGGGTGGGGCAGAGACCGGGGAGCTGTTTTTT	CASSPRGGAETGELFF
TRBV5-6	NA	NA	TRBJ1-1	TGTGCCAGCAGCTTGTCACACGGGAGAGTCTTGGGAGCTTTCTTT	CASSLSHGRVLGAFF
TRBV9	NA	NA	TRBJ1-2	TGTGCCAGCAGCGGGGGGGCGGGGGACTTATATGGCTACACCTTC	CASSGGAGDLYGYTF
TRBV25-1	NA	NA	TRBJ2-2	TGTGCCAGCCAGCAGAGGGCGGGGCCCATTGGCACCGGGGAGCTGTTTTTT	CASQQRAGPIGTGELFF
TRBV23-1	NA	NA	TRBJ2-5	TGCGCCAGCAGTCCCGGGCCCAGGCGGAGGGAGACCCAGTACTTC	CASSPGPRRRETQYF
TRBV2	NA	NA	TRBJ1-2	TGTGCCAGCAGACTGGGCCCTAACTATGGCTACACCTTC	CASRLGPNYGYTF
TRBV5-1	NA	NA	TRBJ1-1	TGCGCCAGCAGCTTGTGGGGCCAGGAAGGCACTGAAGCTTTCTTT	CASSLWGQEGTEAFF
TRBV9	NA	once	TRBJ2-7	TGTGCCAGCAGCGTAGACCCAGGGAATAGCTACGAGCAGTACTTC	CASSVDPGNSYEQYF
TRBV28	NA	NA	TRBJ1-2	TGTGCCAGCGAAGGGGCGGGGGTCGGGTATGGCTACACCTTC	CASEGAGVGYGYTF
TRBV28	NA	NA	TRBJ1-3	TGTGCCAGCAGTTTATCGGGGGTTAGCTCTGGAAACACCATATATTTT	CASSLSGVSSGNTIYF
TRBV7-9	TRBD1	NA	TRBJ1-1	TGTGCCAGCAGCTTATACAGGGGAGTGAACACTGAAGCTTTCTTT	CASSLYRGVNTEAFF
TRBV7-8	NA	NA	TRBJ2-2	TGTGCCAGCAGCACAGTCAGGGAAATGAACACCGGGGAGCTGTTTTTT	CASSTVREMNTGELFF
TRBV10-3	TRBD1	NA	TRBJ2-7	TGTGCCATCAGTGAGAGGGCCACAGGGGGCAATTCCTACGAGCAGTACTTC	CAISERATGGNSYEQYF
TRBV7-8	NA	NA	TRBJ2-3	TGTGAAACGAGGGCTAGCACAGATACGCAGTATTTT	CETRASTDTQYF
TRBV7-3	TRBD1	NA	TRBJ2-2	TGTGCCAGCAGCCTAGACAGGGTCAACACCGGGGAGCTGTTTTTT	CASSLDRVNTGELFF
TRBV27	NA	NA	TRBJ1-2	TGTGCCAGCAGTTTGTTGGGGGGGCACTATGGCTACACCTTC	CASSLLGGHYGYTF
TRBV2	NA	NA	TRBJ1-1	TGTGCCAGCAGTGAGGAGGGGCTCACTGAAGCTTTCTTT	CASSEEGLTEAFF
TRBV10-3	TRBD1	NA	TRBJ2-5	TGTGCCATCAGTGAACCGGACAGGGAGGAGACCCAGTACTTC	CAISEPDREETQYF
TRBV19	NA	NA	TRBJ1-1	TGTGCCAGTAGTGGGGCTGGACAAGTTGCGGCTTTCTTT	CASSGAGQVAAFF
TRBV9	TRBD2	NA	TRBJ2-3	TGTGCCAGCAGCGTAGGGCTCCGACTAGCGGGAGGCACAGATACGCAGTATTTT	CASSVGLRLAGGTDTQYF
TRBV2	NA	once	TRBJ1-5	TGTGCCAGCAGTGGGGGGCTTGTCAATCAGCCCCAGCATTTT	CASSGGLVNQPQHF
TRBV5-1	TRBD1	once	TRBJ1-1	TGCGCCAGCAGCTTGGGACAGGGAATGGGCACTGAAGCTTTCTTT	CASSLGQGMGTEAFF
TRBV19	TRBD1	NA	TRBJ2-1	TGTGCCAGTAGTATAGCCGGGACAGCGTCCTACAATGAGCAGTTCTTC	CASSIAGTASYNEQFF
TRBV6-5	NA	NA	TRBJ1-4	TGTGCCAGCAGACCCGGGCGCGGGGAAAAACTGTTTTTT	CASRPGRGEKLFF
TRBV10-3	NA	NA	TRBJ2-5	TGTGCCATCAGCGAGAGACAGAGCTGGGAGACCCAGTACTTC	CAISERQSWETQYF
TRBV5-4	TRBD1	once	TRBJ1-2	TGTGCCAGCAGTCTTCCGGGACAGCTTAACTATGGCTACACCTTC	CASSLPGQLNYGYTF
TRBV13	TRBD2	NA	TRBJ2-5	TGTGCCAGCAGCGATGGGGGATTGACTAGCGGGTTTGCGACCCAGTACTTC	CASSDGGLTSGFATQYF
TRBV15	TRBD1	NA	TRBJ1-2	TGTGCCACCAGCCCGATGTCGGTCCGGGACAGGGGACTCTATGGCTACACCTTC	CATSPMSVRDRGLYGYTF